Listed below are T cell receptor beta chains from one sample, sequenced in a study of radiotherapy plus CTLA-4 blockade in lung cancer. TCRdb's table, derived via immunoSEQ multiplex PCR, lists solely in-frame clones and lacks some. Of around 49,000 clones in the sample, about 85% are singletons; the top ten hold about a quarter. Sample: peripheral blood, taken from a patient treated with radiotherapy plus ipilimumab. These receptors all stem from a human donor with non-small cell lung cancer whose response to radiotherapy plus ipilimumab could not be evaluated. Both conserved end residues are part of each CDR3. The D gene is left open where the match is weak. Clone size appears in some rows only: once, few, many, or a class for an expanded clone.

>TRBV7-6|-|TRBJ2-2|-
CASSSIRTEGTGELFF
TGTGCCAGCAGCTCTATTCGGACGGAGGGGACCGGGGAGCTGTTTTTT
>TRBV28|TRBD2|TRBJ2-7|-
CASSSGLAGRLYEQYF
TGTGCCAGCAGCTCCGGACTAGCGGGACGACTTTACGAGCAGTACTTC
>TRBV6-4|TRBD2|TRBJ2-1|-
CASSDRPSGRRDEQFF
TGTGCCAGCAGTGATAGACCGAGCGGGAGGAGGGATGAGCAGTTCTTC
>TRBV2|-|TRBJ1-5|-
CASTLRQSTAQHF
TGTGCCAGCACTTTAAGACAGTCCACGGCCCAGCATTTT
>TRBV7-2|TRBD1|TRBJ2-7|-
CASRLGQGLTYEQYF
TGTGCCAGCAGGCTTGGACAGGGTCTAACCTACGAGCAGTACTTC
>TRBV15|-|TRBJ2-7|-
CATSRGPTGVSYEQYF
TGTGCCACCAGCAGGGGACCGACAGGCGTTTCCTACGAGCAGTACTTC
>TRBV19|-|TRBJ1-4|-
CATRDIYEKLFF
TGTGCCACCCGGGACATCTATGAAAAACTGTTTTTT
>TRBV28|-|TRBJ1-5|-
CASTPWGDRTQPQHF
TGTGCCAGCACCCCATGGGGGGACCGCACTCAGCCCCAGCATTTT
>TRBV5-5|TRBD1|TRBJ1-5|-
CASSRPDRGINQPQHF
TGTGCCAGCAGCCGACCGGACAGGGGGATCAATCAGCCCCAGCATTTT
>TRBV28|-|TRBJ1-1|-
CASSDLETEAFF
TGTGCCAGCAGTGATTTGGAGACTGAAGCTTTCTTT
>TRBV6-1|-|TRBJ2-7|few
CASSEGRSYEQYF
TGTGCCAGCAGTGAAGGCAGATCCTACGAGCAGTACTTC
>TRBV6-5|-|TRBJ1-1|-
CASFSRPPEAFF
TGTGCCAGTTTTTCCAGGCCGCCGGAAGCTTTCTTT
>TRBV9|-|TRBJ1-3|few
CASSGPTGNTIYF
TGTGCCAGCAGCGGGCCCACTGGAAACACCATATATTTT
>TRBV15|-|TRBJ1-5|once
CATSGAEVNQPQHF
TGTGCCACCAGCGGGGCAGAAGTAAATCAGCCCCAGCATTTT
>TRBV28|TRBD2|TRBJ2-1|-
CASSLAGGPHNEQFF
TGTGCCAGCAGTTTAGCGGGAGGGCCCCACAATGAGCAGTTCTTC
>TRBV28|-|TRBJ2-7|-
CASSTYLATAPYEQYF
TGTGCCAGCAGTACCTATTTGGCGACAGCGCCCTACGAGCAGTACTTC
>TRBV9|-|TRBJ1-2|-
CASRDKKAGKSEHGYTF
TGTGCCAGCAGGGATAAGAAAGCAGGGAAGAGCGAGCATGGCTACACCTTC
>TRBV19|-|TRBJ2-1|few
CASSMNRLDEQFF
TGTGCCAGTAGTATGAACAGGCTCGATGAGCAGTTCTTC
>TRBV11-2|-|TRBJ2-7|-
CASSLFTSSYEQYF
TGTGCCAGCAGCTTATTCACTAGCTCCTACGAGCAGTACTTC
>TRBV27|TRBD2|TRBJ2-3|-
CASLGGSGRTTDTQYF
TGTGCCAGCCTCGGTGGTAGCGGGAGGACTACAGATACGCAGTATTTT
>TRBV11-2|TRBD2|TRBJ2-1|-
CASSGGLAGINEQFF
TGTGCCAGCAGCGGGGGACTAGCGGGCATCAATGAGCAGTTCTTC
>TRBV7-3|TRBD2|TRBJ2-3|-
CASSWGGRTGDTQYF
TGTGCCAGCAGCTGGGGCGGGAGAACGGGAGATACGCAGTATTTT
>TRBV9|-|TRBJ1-1|-
CASSPRGAANTEAFF
TGTGCCAGCAGCCCCCGGGGGGCAGCGAACACTGAAGCTTTCTTT
>TRBV30|-|TRBJ1-3|-
CAWSPRRLSGNTIYF
TGTGCCTGGAGTCCCCGCCGACTCTCTGGAAACACCATATATTTT
>TRBV6-5|-|TRBJ2-7|-
CASSYGETPSYEQYF
TGTGCCAGCAGTTATGGGGAGACCCCCTCCTACGAGCAGTACTTC
>TRBV11-1|-|TRBJ1-1|-
CASSQGTQVLNTEAFF
TGTGCCAGCAGCCAGGGGACCCAGGTGTTGAACACTGAAGCTTTCTTT
>TRBV5-1|-|TRBJ2-5|-
CASSLDMETQYF
TGCGCCAGCAGCTTGGATATGGAGACCCAGTACTTC
>TRBV12-5|TRBD1|TRBJ2-7|-
CASVPCRGQGRDEQYF
TGTGCTAGTGTACCCTGCAGGGGACAGGGAAGGGACGAGCAGTACTTC
>TRBV9|TRBD1|TRBJ1-3|few
CASSEGTGVGNTIYF
TGTGCCAGCAGCGAGGGGACAGGGGTTGGAAACACCATATATTTT
>TRBV9|-|TRBJ2-2|-
CASSVAGVGELFF
TGTGCCAGCAGCGTAGCAGGGGTCGGGGAGCTGTTTTTT
>TRBV5-1|-|TRBJ2-3|few
CASSFNRGEGPGTDTQYF
TGCGCCAGCAGCTTTAACCGGGGTGAAGGGCCTGGCACAGATACGCAGTATTTT
>TRBV28|TRBD1|TRBJ1-4|-
CASHTPKGGAGKLFF
TGTGCCAGCCACACGCCCAAAGGGGGCGCAGGAAAACTGTTTTTT
>TRBV30|-|TRBJ1-1|-
CAWRPQGGVTLEAFF
TGTGCCTGGCGACCACAGGGTGGCGTAACACTGGAAGCTTTCTTT
>TRBV4-3|-|TRBJ2-2|-
CASSQVLVGELFF
TGCGCCAGCAGCCAAGTACTGGTCGGGGAGCTGTTTTTT
>TRBV11-3|-|TRBJ1-1|-
CASSYGQQGTEAFF
TGTGCCAGCAGCTATGGACAGCAGGGCACTGAAGCTTTCTTT
>TRBV19|-|TRBJ2-6|-
CASRATQGANVLTF
TGTGCCAGTAGAGCAACACAGGGGGCCAACGTCCTGACTTTC
>TRBV7-8|TRBD1|TRBJ2-7|-
CASSRAGTGFYEQYF
TGTGCCAGCAGCCGGGCCGGGACAGGGTTCTACGAGCAGTACTTC
>TRBV5-4|-|TRBJ2-1|-
CASSLWEGGTHEQFF
TGTGCCAGCAGCTTATGGGAAGGAGGGACCCATGAGCAGTTCTTC
>TRBV6-1|TRBD2|TRBJ2-3|-
CASSGGAGGPSDTQYF
TGTGCCAGCAGTGGGGGGGCGGGAGGGCCGTCAGATACGCAGTATTTT
>TRBV18|TRBD2|TRBJ2-2|-
CASSPSGERTGELFF
TGTGCCAGCTCACCCAGCGGGGAGAGGACCGGGGAGCTGTTTTTT
>TRBV28|TRBD2|TRBJ2-1|once
CASSSPQGGGSYNEQFF
TGTGCCAGCAGTTCTCCCCAGGGCGGGGGCTCCTACAATGAGCAGTTCTTC
>TRBV6-5|-|TRBJ1-1|few
CASSARGGTEAFF
TGTGCCAGCAGTGCCAGGGGTGGCACTGAAGCTTTCTTT
>TRBV30|TRBD1|TRBJ1-6|few
CAWSVSQGGTPLHF
TGTGCCTGGAGTGTGAGTCAGGGGGGAACACCCCTCCACTTT
>TRBV14|-|TRBJ1-5|-
CASSQFTRNSNQPQHF
TGTGCCAGCAGCCAATTTACTCGTAATAGCAATCAGCCCCAGCATTTT